The sample holds one count of the clone carrying this T cell receptor beta chain. Its antigen is not identified. It was the library that attached unique molecular identifiers to individual cDNA molecules. In TCRdb, the RACE reads were re-called with MiXCR into one record per CDR3 protein. This sample has roughly 100,000 distinct CDR3 sequences, with roughly a third found just once. This entry is derived from a study of human T cells and chemical hapten exposure. About the research overall: There were weekly diphenylcyclopropenone doses to the scalp for patients throughout the roughly 24-week study. Study-level results: Donor immune responses may differ from healthy people's, since all donors had alopecia.

Time point of the sample: patch test 3, about 24 weeks after DPC sensitization. Specified treatment: therapeutic diphenylcyclopropenone sensitization with weekly scalp DPC. Blood draws came first, before each patch test. Trimming at V came to 3 bases and at J to 5 bases, leaving 12 bases not matched to a gene. This CDR3 contains 17 residues. CDR1 SGHTA and CDR2 FQGTGA come from the germline V gene. The chain is built from TRBV7-3 and TRBJ2-3; TRBD2 matches at 9 bases. The source of this sequence is a man in his forties or fifties with alopecia areata. Some clones in this sample may be carry-over from other donors' samples. The sequenced sample was whole blood, obtained in connection with sensitization to the hapten diphenylcyclopropenone (DPC). The CDR3 DNA sequence: TGTGCCAGCAGCTTGACGGCGCTAGCGGGATCTTTAGATACGCAGTATTTT. Residues: CASSLTALAGSLDTQYF.